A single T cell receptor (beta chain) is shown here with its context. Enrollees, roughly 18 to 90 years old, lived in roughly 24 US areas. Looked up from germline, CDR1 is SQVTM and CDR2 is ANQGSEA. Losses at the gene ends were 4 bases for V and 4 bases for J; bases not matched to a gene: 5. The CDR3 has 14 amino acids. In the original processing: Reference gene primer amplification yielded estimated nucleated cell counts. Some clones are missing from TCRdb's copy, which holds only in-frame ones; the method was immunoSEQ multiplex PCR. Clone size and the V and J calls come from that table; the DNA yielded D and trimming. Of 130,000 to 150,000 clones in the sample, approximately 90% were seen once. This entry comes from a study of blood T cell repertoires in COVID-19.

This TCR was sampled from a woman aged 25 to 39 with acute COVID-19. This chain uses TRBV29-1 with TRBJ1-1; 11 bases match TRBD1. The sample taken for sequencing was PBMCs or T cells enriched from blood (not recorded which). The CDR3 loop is CSVGTGGAGTEAFF. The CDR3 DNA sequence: TGCAGCGTTGGGACAGGGGGCGCGGGCACTGAAGCTTTCTTT.